This TCR beta chain appears in the sequencing data of a study of early T cells in non-severe SARS-CoV-2 infection. Study-wide background: Sequencing targeted bulk RNA from unsorted whole blood, leaving chains unpaired. Study results and limitations: Private and CD4 specificities were missed by VDJdb matching, which favored anti-spike CD8 responses.

Germline assignment: CDR1 SEHNR and CDR2 FQNEAQ (reference sequence). CDR3 length: 13 residues. Trimming took off 3 bases at V and 2 bases at J, with 7 bases between the two ends. Individual cDNA molecules received unique molecular identifiers during library preparation. Each CDR3 protein is one row after TCRdb ran MiXCR on the 5' RACE reads. This sample carries over 100,000 distinct CDR3 sequences, about 12% of them seen once, and the ten largest clones take about 6.2%. Worth noting for this clonotype: Its antigen is not identified.

Sequencing input: whole blood. The TCR sequence derives from an adult who was a healthcare worker with PCR-confirmed SARS-CoV-2 infection or an uninfected control (not recorded which). The chain carries TRBV7-9 and TRBJ1-2; no reliable D call. CDR3 sequence (DNA): TGTGCCAGCAGCTTGGGAGTGAACTATGGCTACACCTTC. It is translated as CASSLGVNYGYTF.